Listed here are 22 T cell receptor beta chains from one sample, sequenced in a study of human T cells and chemical hapten exposure. Documented time point: patch test 2, 6 weeks after DPC sensitization. Described treatment: therapeutic diphenylcyclopropenone sensitization with weekly scalp DPC. TCRdb processed the RACE reads anew with MiXCR; each CDR3 protein has one entry. The table lists around 75,000 distinct CDR3 sequences, 10% to 13% of them singletons. Sequences were derived from whole blood, sampled in connection with sensitization to the hapten diphenylcyclopropenone (DPC). Receptors were obtained from a woman between 50 and 59 years old with alopecia areata. Some clones in this sample may be carry-over from other donors' samples.

In this sample, this clonotype turned up a few times. The chain recombines TRBV12-3 or TRBV12-4 with TRBJ2-7, with D unclear. Deletions cut 2 bases from V and 4 bases from J, with 9 bases between. The CDR3 length is 13 residues. CDR3 loop: CASSLLLRYEQYF. The CDR3 DNA is TGTGCCAGCAGTTTACTTCTGCGGTACGAGCAGTACTTC.

This chain uses TRBV7-2 with TRBJ2-1; 8 positions match TRBD2. Germline CDR1 and CDR2: SGHTA and FQGNSA. The CDR3 consists of 15 residues. V shed 1 base and J 7 bases; nucleotides not matched to a gene: 6. For the CDR3, the DNA is TGTGCCAGCAGCTTAGGAGCGGGGGTGCGGAATGAGCAGTTCTTC. This sequence encodes CASSLGAGVRNEQFF.

The rearrangement uses TRBV21-1 and TRBJ2-7; no DNA check was done on the table's D call, TRBD1. TRBV21-1 is a listed pseudogene. This CDR3 is 16 amino acids long. CDR3 protein: CASSKPRTGSSYEQYF. The CDR3 bases are TGTGCCAGCAGCAAACCCCGGACAGGCAGCTCCTACGAGCAGTACTTC.

The chain uses TRBV20-1 and TRBJ2-1; 7 bases line up with TRBD2. In germline, CDR1 is DFQATT, CDR2 SNEGSKA (reference sequence). The V gene end was trimmed by 5 bases and the J gene end by 1 base; junction bases not matched to a gene: 8. This CDR3 region has 15 residues. CDR3 protein: CSAPILATSYNEQFF. The CDR3 coding sequence is TGCAGTGCTCCAATACTAGCGACTTCCTACAATGAGCAGTTCTTC.

There are many counts of this clonotype. This chain links TRBV11-2 with TRBJ2-3; 10 bases agree with TRBD2. Germline V CDR1 and CDR2: SGHAT, FQNNGV. This CDR3 spans 18 amino acids. V lost 0 bases and J lost 6; bases outside the gene matches: 12. DNA of the CDR3: TGTGCCAGCAGCTTAGAAGGGGTAGCGGGAGGAGGTCGGGATACGCAGTATTTT. The encoded protein is CASSLEGVAGGGRDTQYF.

The rearrangement joins TRBV3-1 to TRBJ1-1; a weak D match, TRBD1 (6 bases). V was cut by 1 base and J by 7 bases, with 19 bases left in between. The CDR3 totals 16 residues. Germline V CDR1 and CDR2: LGHDT, YNNKEL (reference sequence). The CDR3 loop reads CASSQGTLQGANEAFF. CDR3 in DNA: TGTGCCAGCAGCCAAGGGACTCTACAGGGCGCTAATGAAGCTTTCTTT.

This clonotype was seen repeatedly, ten times or more. The gene calls are TRBV20-1 and TRBJ1-3, with D hard to call. The V end was cut by 0 bases, the J end by 3 bases, with 9 bases between. The CDR3 has 14 residues. Germline assignment: CDR1 DFQATT and CDR2 SNEGSKA (reference sequence). DNA of the CDR3: TGCAGTGCTAGAGAATGGGGTAGTGGAAACACCATATATTTT. It is translated as CSAREWGSGNTIYF.

The rearrangement links TRBV10-3 to TRBJ2-5; the D gene is possibly TRBD2 (6 bases). The CDR3 runs to 13 residues. Germline V gene data show CDR1 as ENHRY and CDR2 as SYGVKD. Trimming shortened V by 3 bases and J by 5 bases, and 10 bases separated the two germline ends. The CDR3 region is CAISDRERETQYF. Here the CDR3 DNA reads TGTGCCATCAGTGACCGGGAGAGGGAGACCCAGTACTTC.

This clonotype turned up a few times. At one of its ends the junction is not consistent with the germline gene, which may arise from a read error. The V call is TRBV24-1, the J call TRBJ2-1; D gene uncertain. This CDR3 has 12 amino acids. The germline gives CDR1 KGHDR, CDR2 SFDVKD. CDR3 nucleotides: TGTGCCACCAGTGATATCGTAAGTTCCTCACTCTTC. Its translation is CATSDIVSSSLF.

Many counts were recorded for this clonotype. V and J are TRBV6-2 or TRBV6-3 and TRBJ2-2, with D perhaps TRBD1 or TRBD2 (5 bases each). Between the trimmed V and J ends, which lost 8 bases and 3 bases, there was a span of 10 bases. CDR3 length: 13 residues. Germline V gene sequence: CDR1 MNHEY, CDR2 SVGEGT. CDR3 amino acids: CASARGDTGELFF. The CDR3 bases are TGTGCCAGCGCGAGAGGGGACACCGGGGAGCTGTTTTTT.

The gene calls are TRBV5-8 and TRBJ2-7, with D possibly being TRBD2 (5 bases). CDR1 and CDR2 (germline): SGHTS, YDEGEE. Trimming stripped 3 bases from V and 7 bases from J, with 8 bases between. The length of the CDR3 is 11 residues. This chain's CDR3 is CASSWRQEQYF. The CDR3 DNA is TGTGCCAGCAGCTGGAGGCAGGAGCAGTACTTC.

This clonotype was observed a few times. The chain recombines TRBV28 with TRBJ1-1, with D perhaps matching TRBD1 (5 bases). CDR3 length: 14 amino acids. Germline V gene data show CDR1 as MDHEN and CDR2 as SYDVKM. The ends were cut back, 1 base at V and 5 bases at J, with 11 bases in the middle. The CDR3 here is CASSLSGRLTEAFF. CDR3 DNA sequence: TGTGCCAGCAGTTTATCAGGGAGGCTGACTGAAGCTTTCTTT.

This clonotype came up a few times. The rearrangement joins TRBV5-1 to TRBJ2-1; tentatively, D is TRBD1 (6 bases). Per germline, CDR1 SGHRS and CDR2 YFSETQ. V dropped 0 bases and J dropped 6 bases, with 13 bases sitting between them. The CDR3 covers 15 residues. In DNA, the CDR3 is TGCGCCAGCAGCTTGGTAGGCAGGGGCACCAATGAGCAGTTCTTC. It translates to CASSLVGRGTNEQFF.

This clonotype was detected ten times or more. This sequence joins TRBV9 and TRBJ2-7; D may be TRBD2 (6 bases). Germline assignment: CDR1 SGDLS and CDR2 YYNGEE. This CDR3 region has 14 residues. V was cut by 4 bases and J by 4 bases, with 15 bases left in between. The CDR3 loop is CASSRGDLNYEQYF. CDR3 in DNA: TGTGCCAGCAGCCGAGGGGACTTAAATTACGAGCAGTACTTC.

In this sample, this clonotype turned up many times. CDR3 DNA sequence: TGTGCCAGCAGCTCCGACAGAGCTAACTATGGCTACACCTTC. It translates to CASSSDRANYGYTF. V usage is TRBV7-9 and J usage is TRBJ1-2, with D maybe TRBD1 (5 bases). Germline V gene lookup returns CDR1 SEHNR and CDR2 FQNEAQ (reference sequence). This CDR3 has 14 amino acids. The ends were cut back, 4 bases at V and 0 bases at J, with 9 bases in the middle.

This clonotype was picked up a small number of times. This sequence joins TRBV20-1 and TRBJ2-7; 10 nucleotides agree with TRBD2. This CDR3 is built from 17 residues. The V gene end was trimmed by 1 base and the J gene end by 0 bases; junction bases not matched to a gene: 9. Germline loops: CDR1 DFQATT, CDR2 SNEGSKA (reference sequence). In DNA, the CDR3 is TGCAGTGCTAGAGCCCTAGCGGGAGAGGCGTACTCCTACGAGCAGTACTTC. Its protein is CSARALAGEAYSYEQYF.

The chain couples TRBV3-1 to TRBJ2-4, with D perhaps given as TRBD1 or TRBD2 (5 bases each). V lost 2 bases and J 8 bases, leaving 10 bases between the germline ends. Germline lookup yields CDR1 LGHDT and CDR2 YNNKEL (reference sequence). The CDR3 loop spans 13 amino acids. The CDR3: CASSQMGVDIQYF. The CDR3 nucleotides read TGTGCCAGCAGCCAAATGGGGGTGGACATTCAGTACTTC.

This clonotype was found a few times. The rearrangement joins TRBV29-1 to TRBJ2-1; D is ambiguous. CDR3 length equals 11 residues. Trimming removed 6 bases at V and 8 bases at J, with 11 bases between. The germline V gene has CDR1 SQVTM and CDR2 ANQGSEA. CDR3 region: CSVAQVDEQFF. CDR3 DNA: TGCAGCGTCGCCCAGGTGGATGAGCAGTTCTTC.

The J gene is TRBJ2-7, the V gene TRBV18, with a tentative D call TRBD1 (5 bases). Germline assignment: CDR1 KGHSH and CDR2 LQKENI. CDR3 length: 14 amino acids. V lost 3 bases and J lost 2, with 11 bases in between. The CDR3 nucleotides are TGTGCCAGCTCACCTTTCGCGGACACCTACGAGCAGTACTTC. Translation gives CASSPFADTYEQYF.

This sequence joins TRBV11-2 and TRBJ2-3; 7 nucleotides agree with TRBD2. Germline CDR1 reads SGHAT; CDR2 reads FQNNGV. This CDR3 contains 15 residues. V gave up 3 bases and J gave up 4 bases; unmatched junction bases: 7. The CDR3 DNA reads TGTGCCAGCAGCTTCAGCGGACTAGTTCCAGATACGCAGTATTTT. Amino acid sequence: CASSFSGLVPDTQYF.

This clonotype was counted many times. The rearrangement joins TRBV6-6 to TRBJ2-4; D is unresolved. The ends were cut back, 0 bases at V and 4 bases at J, with 4 bases in the middle. Germline CDR1 is MNHNY and CDR2 is SVGAGI (reference sequence). This CDR3 contains 13 residues. The CDR3, as DNA: TGTGCCAGCAGTTACTCGATAAAAAACATTCAGTACTTC. The encoded protein is CASSYSIKNIQYF.

The V call is TRBV5-1, the J call TRBJ1-1; D unclear. The V gene lost 6 bases and the J gene lost 5 bases, with 17 bases spanning the gap. CDR3 size: 14 residues. Germline V gives CDR1 SGHRS, CDR2 YFSETQ. The CDR3 DNA sequence: TGCGCCAGCAAGGAACAGTCTGGTAGGACTGAAGCTTTCTTT. This gives the protein CASKEQSGRTEAFF.